Detailed here is one T cell receptor (beta chain). This specimen belongs to a study of shared clonotypes between healthy human individuals. Germline V gene data show CDR1 as SGHTA and CDR2 as FQGNSA. The CDR3 runs 14 residues. With 5 bases removed from V and 8 bases from J, the gap between germline ends came to 17 bases. A CD45RA+ naive subset and a CD45RA-negative memory subset were split from CD4+ cells. For every subset, genomic DNA was evenly distributed across several immunoSEQ plates. The assay was immunoSEQ multiplex PCR, and TCRdb's table has in-frame clones only and misses some. The sample shows a few million clones, approximately 94% of them seen only once.

The chain employs TRBV7-2 and TRBJ2-3; no firm D call. Specimen: naive CD4+ T cells sorted from blood. Subset reported: CD45RA+ positively selected. This receptor was taken from a man aged 18 to 29 in good health. This chain's CDR3 is CASSLDEGIGTQYF. The CDR3, as DNA: TGTGCCAGCAGCCTGGACGAAGGGATTGGTACGCAGTATTTT.